Described below is a single TCR beta chain sequence and its context. Sequencing ends 3 residues short of the CDR3 end; the germline J gene provides the rest. The source of the sample is a study of T cells in women clearing cervical HPV infection. Study at large: For cases, blood was sampled a median about 160 days after lesion detection, interquartile range about 90 to 210 days.

Method: immunoSEQ multiplex PCR; TCRdb's copy keeps in-frame clones and lacks some. The sample totals more than 45,000 clones; its top ten clones hold about 1.5%. The CDR3 totals 15 residues. CDR1 is SGHTA and CDR2 is FQGNSA in the germline V gene. Between the trimmed V and J ends, which lost 1 base and 1 base, there was a span of 11 bases. This receptor was identified in a woman aged 18 to 75 with a cervical HPV16 infection that either progressed to CIN3+ or cleared (not recorded which). Sequencing was performed on blood buffy coat. The rearrangement uses TRBV7-2 and TRBJ2-7; a weak D match, TRBD2 (6 bases). The CDR3 sequence: CASSLVRTMSYEQYF. The part of the CDR3 DNA that was read is TGTGCCAGCAGCTTAGTTCGGACTATGTCCTACGAG.